The source of this T cell receptor beta chain is a study of identical twins. This clonotype was observed a few times. TCRdb passed the 5' RACE reads through MiXCR, listing each CDR3 protein once. The table lists hundreds of thousands of distinct CDR3 sequences, approximately 18% of them singletons, with around 13% in the top ten. This sample also belongs to another study, concerning T cells expressing NK-cell markers.

The clonotype comes from a woman aged 18-29 years in good health. Sequencing input: PBMCs.

DNA of the CDR3: TGCAGTGCTCCGAGCGGGAGGTACTACGAGCAGTACTTC. It yields the protein CSAPSGRYYEQYF. The V gene is TRBV20-1, the J gene TRBJ2-7, with 9 bases aligning to TRBD2. V dropped 5 bases and J dropped 3; count of bases not matched to a gene: 5. This CDR3 comprises 13 residues. Germline loops: CDR1 DFQATT, CDR2 SNEGSKA (reference sequence).